The 4 T cell receptor beta chains in this list originate from one sample, sequenced in a study of control samples from healthy donors and cancer patients. TCRdb keeps only in-frame clones here, not all; method: immunoSEQ multiplex PCR. The data show 60,000 to 95,000 clones, with approximately 84% seen just once and approximately 16% held by the top ten. Sequencing input: blood. These receptors were collected from a man aged 45-65 years in good health.

The gene calls are TRBV4-2 and TRBJ2-7; D is ambiguous. V was cut by 0 bases and J by 7 bases, with 10 bases left in between. The CDR3 spans 13 residues. Germline CDR1 reads LGHNA; CDR2 reads YNFKEQ. CDR3 nucleotides: TGTGCCAGCAGCCAAGATGTACTACGGGAGCAGTACTTC. Translated, it gives CASSQDVLREQYF.

This clone is a singleton in its sample. The gene calls are TRBV5-1 and TRBJ1-2, with D possibly TRBD1 on 5 matching bases. From germline, CDR1 is SGHRS and CDR2 YFSETQ. CDR3 length: 13 amino acids. The V gene lost 4 bases and the J gene lost 8 bases, with 15 bases spanning the gap. The CDR3 DNA sequence: TGCGCCAGCAGCCCGGGCAGGGTTGGGGGCTACACCTTC. Translation gives CASSPGRVGGYTF.

The V and J genes are TRBV2 and TRBJ1-2, with D perhaps matching TRBD1 (6 bases). Germline CDR1 is SNHLY and CDR2 is FYNNEI. This CDR3 comprises 12 residues. V gave up 6 bases and J gave up 8 bases, with 13 bases separating them. The CDR3 nucleotides are TGTGCCAGCAGCACTACAGGGTCCGGCTACACCTTC. Protein product: CASSTTGSGYTF.

The chain is built from TRBV15 and TRBJ1-1, with D perhaps TRBD1 (5 bases). Germline V CDR1 and CDR2: LNHNV, YYDKDF (reference sequence). With 3 bases removed from V and 2 bases from J, the gap between germline ends came to 19 bases. The CDR3 covers 17 residues. Written as DNA, the CDR3 is TGTGCCACCAGCAGGGGGGTAGGGCGTGACACCAACACTGAAGCTTTCTTT. This codes for CATSRGVGRDTNTEAFF.